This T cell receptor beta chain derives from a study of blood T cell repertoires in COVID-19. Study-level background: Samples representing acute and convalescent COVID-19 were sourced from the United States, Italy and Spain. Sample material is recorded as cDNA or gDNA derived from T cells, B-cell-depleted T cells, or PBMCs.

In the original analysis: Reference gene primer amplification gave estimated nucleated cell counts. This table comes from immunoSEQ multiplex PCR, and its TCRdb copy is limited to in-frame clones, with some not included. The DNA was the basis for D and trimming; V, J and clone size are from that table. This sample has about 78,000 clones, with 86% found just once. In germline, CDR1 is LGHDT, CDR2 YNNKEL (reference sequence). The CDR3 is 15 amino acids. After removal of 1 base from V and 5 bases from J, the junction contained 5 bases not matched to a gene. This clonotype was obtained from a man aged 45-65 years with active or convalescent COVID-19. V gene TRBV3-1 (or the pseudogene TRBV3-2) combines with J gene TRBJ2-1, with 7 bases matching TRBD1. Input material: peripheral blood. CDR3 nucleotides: TGTGCCAGCAGCCAAGTACCGACAGGGAACAATGAGCAGTTCTTC. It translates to CASSQVPTGNNEQFF.